One and the same sample provided the 4 T cell receptor beta chains below, sequenced in a study of T cells in Graves' hyperthyroidism and ophthalmopathy. RNA transcripts were the template for amplifying TCR beta CDR3 regions. A first-round RT-PCR of the TCR CDR3 used the HTBI primer set. Via MiXCR, TCRdb re-called the multiplex PCR reads, giving one row per CDR3 protein. Of 400,000 to 500,000 distinct CDR3 sequences detected, roughly an eighth appear once; the ten largest clones hold less than 20%. What was sequenced was blood. These TCRs come from a woman aged 18-29 years with Graves' hyperthyroidism.

This clonotype was seen at least ten times. V is TRBV12-3 or TRBV12-4 and J is TRBJ1-6, with D perhaps matching TRBD1 (6 bases). The V end was cut by 7 bases, the J end by 10 bases, with 11 bases between. There are 12 residues in the CDR3. The CDR3 DNA is TGTGCCAGCAAGGGGGTATTCTCACCCCTCCACTTT. Residues: CASKGVFSPLHF.

With respect to this clonotype: A much larger clone is a single base away; this may be a read error. This sequence joins TRBV2 and TRBJ1-3; D not resolved. Per germline, CDR1 SNHLY and CDR2 FYNNEI. The CDR3 consists of 15 residues. This CDR3 is CASKSHTTSGNTINF. The DNA of the CDR3 is TGTGCCAGCAAGAGTCACACGACCTCTGGAAACACCATAAATTTT. The full variable domain, its missing parts supplied by reference TRBV2 and TRBJ1-3, is EPEVTQTPSHQVTQMGQEVILRCVPISNHLYFYWYRQILGQKVEFLVSFYNNEISEKSEIFDDQFSVERPDGSNFTLKIRSTKLEDSAMYFCASKSHTTSGNTINFGEGSWLTVV.

Ten or more counts support this clonotype. This chain uses TRBV6-5 with TRBJ1-2; a possible D gene is TRBD1 (5 bases). The CDR3 runs to 15 residues. The germline gives CDR1 MNHEY, CDR2 SVGAGI. V dropped 2 bases and J dropped 0 bases, with 10 bases sitting between them. The CDR3 sequence: CASSYGVGANYGYTF. The CDR3 DNA sequence: TGTGCCAGCAGTTACGGGGTGGGGGCTAACTATGGCTACACCTTC.

In this sample, this clonotype turned up a few times. The chain carries TRBV7-2 and TRBJ2-1, with 15 bases aligning to TRBD2. Germline CDR1 is SGHTA and CDR2 is FQGNSA. Trimming took 5 bases from V and 2 from J; bases not matched to a gene: 13. CDR3 size: 20 residues. DNA of the CDR3: TGTGCCAGCAGCCACCATGGGACTAGCGGGAGGACCTACCCCTACAATGAGCAGTTCTTC. The encoded protein is CASSHHGTSGRTYPYNEQFF. Together with reference TRBV7-2 and TRBJ2-1, the CDR3 gives the full variable domain: GAGVSQSPSNKVTEKGKDVELRCDPISGHTALYWYRQSLGQGLEFLIYFQGNSAPDKSGLPSDRFSAERTGGSVSTLTIQRTQQEDSAVYLCASSHHGTSGRTYPYNEQFFGPGTRLTVL.